The 24 T cell receptor beta chains reported below all come from one sample, sequenced in a study of cytomegalovirus exposure and HLA in healthy donors. The PCR was carried out with 60 Vbeta primers and 13 Jbeta primers. Assay used: immunoSEQ multiplex PCR; TCRdb lists only in-frame clones, some missing. The table for this sample gives 60,000 to 80,000 clones. Sequencing was carried out using PBMCs. These receptor sequences come from a man in his forties or fifties in good health and CMV-seronegative.

This sequence joins TRBV15 and TRBJ2-7; D may be TRBD1 (6 bases). Germline assignment: CDR1 LNHNV and CDR2 YYDKDF (reference sequence). CDR3 length equals 15 residues. Between the trimmed V and J ends, which lost 4 bases and 1 base, there was a span of 14 bases. The CDR3 loop is CATSTSGQPSYEQYF. The CDR3 nucleotides are TGTGCCACCAGCACTTCTGGACAGCCGTCCTACGAGCAGTACTTC.

The V gene is TRBV5-1, the J gene TRBJ2-3; D perhaps matches TRBD2 (6 bases). The CDR3 has 15 amino acids. CDR1 SGHRS and CDR2 YFSETQ come from the germline V gene. V was trimmed by 0 bases and J by 6 bases, leaving 14 bases between them. CDR3 protein: CASSLALGGADTQYF. The CDR3 DNA reads as TGCGCCAGCAGCTTGGCCTTGGGGGGTGCGGATACGCAGTATTTT. The whole variable domain, filled in from reference TRBV5-1 and TRBJ2-3, reads KAGVTQTPRYLIKTRGQQVTLSCSPISGHRSVSWYQQTPGQGLQFLFEYFSETQRNKGNFPGRFSGRQFSNSRSEMNVSTLELGDSALYLCASSLALGGADTQYFGPGTRLTVL.

The V and J genes are TRBV18 and TRBJ1-6; 7 positions agree with TRBD1. Germline CDR1 KGHSH, CDR2 LQKENI. CDR3 length: 15 residues. J gave up 7 bases and V 4 bases, and 7 bases lay outside the gene matches. CDR3 coding DNA: TGTGCCAGCTCACGCGAACAGGGGTTAAATTCACCCCTCCACTTT. Protein product: CASSREQGLNSPLHF.

V usage is TRBV28 and J usage is TRBJ2-3; TRBD2 matches at 10 bases. V dropped 1 base and J dropped 5; count of bases not matched to a gene: 6. This CDR3 has 16 residues. Germline values: CDR1 MDHEN, CDR2 SYDVKM. CDR3 sequence: CASSLSSGRAQDTQYF. DNA for the CDR3: TGTGCCAGCAGTTTATCAAGCGGGAGGGCCCAAGATACGCAGTATTTT.

V gene TRBV5-1 combines with J gene TRBJ1-4; TRBD1 agrees at 8 bases. J was trimmed by 4 bases and V by 0 bases; bases with no gene match: 2. The CDR3 runs to 15 residues. Germline V gene data show CDR1 as SGHRS and CDR2 as YFSETQ. The CDR3 sequence is CASSLGDRLNEKLFF. The CDR3 coding sequence is TGCGCCAGCAGCTTGGGGGACAGGCTTAATGAAAAACTGTTTTTT.

The chain links TRBV6-1 to TRBJ1-2; 7 bases map to TRBD1. In germline, CDR1 is MNHNS, CDR2 SASEGT. V lost 1 base and J lost 5; bases outside the gene matches: 4. The CDR3 is 14 amino acids. DNA for the CDR3: TGTGCCAGCAGTGAAGTACAGGGGACTTATGGCTACACCTTC. Its translation: CASSEVQGTYGYTF.

The CDR3 sequence: CASRFDRESFYEQYF. Written as DNA, the CDR3 is TGTGCCAGCAGGTTTGACAGGGAATCCTTCTACGAGCAGTACTTC. The V gene is TRBV27, the J gene TRBJ2-7; TRBD1 matches at 7 bases. The CDR3 consists of 15 residues. Germline CDR1 MNHEY, CDR2 SMNVEV (reference sequence). After removal of 6 bases from V and 3 bases from J, the junction contained 11 bases not matched to a gene.

The J gene is TRBJ1-1, the V gene TRBV19, with D unresolved. Germline V gene data show CDR1 as LNHDA and CDR2 as SQIVND (reference sequence). V dropped 4 bases and J dropped 0 bases, with 12 bases sitting between them. The CDR3 is 15 residues long. The CDR3 DNA sequence: TGTGCCAGTAGTAATGGAGCTACTATGAACACTGAAGCTTTCTTT. It is translated as CASSNGATMNTEAFF.

The chain recombines TRBV2 with TRBJ1-2, with TRBD1 identical over 9 bases. The V gene end was trimmed by 6 bases and the J gene end by 7 bases; junction bases not matched to a gene: 6. This CDR3 has 13 residues. From germline, CDR1 is SNHLY and CDR2 FYNNEI. CDR3 sequence: CASSSGTGFGYTF. As DNA, the CDR3 is TGTGCCAGCAGCTCCGGGACAGGGTTTGGCTACACCTTC.

This chain joins TRBV7-9 and TRBJ2-2; D might be TRBD2 (6 bases). The length of the CDR3 is 12 residues. Germline V lookup: CDR1 SEHNR, CDR2 FQNEAQ (reference sequence). Trimming took off 5 bases at V and 7 bases at J, with 8 bases between the two ends. This chain's CDR3 is CASSPRGGELFF. CDR3 DNA sequence: TGTGCCAGCAGCCCGCGGGGCGGGGAGCTGTTTTTT.

V is TRBV5-5 and J is TRBJ2-7; 7 bases map to TRBD1. The V gene's germline CDR1 is SGHKS and CDR2 YYEKEE (reference sequence). The CDR3 runs 12 residues. V lost 4 bases to trimming and J lost 5 bases; unmatched junction nucleotides: 3. CDR3 amino acids: CASSRQGHEQYF. CDR3 in DNA: TGTGCCAGCAGCAGACAGGGTCACGAGCAGTACTTC.

V usage is TRBV5-1 and J usage is TRBJ2-5; TRBD2 aligns across 13 bases. This CDR3 region has 16 residues. The V gene end was trimmed by 4 bases and the J gene end by 4 bases; junction bases not matched to a gene: 7. CDR1 is SGHRS and CDR2 is YFSETQ in the germline V gene. CDR3 DNA: TGCGCCAGCAGCACTGGACTAGCGGGAGTGGGAGAGACCCAGTACTTC. Translated, it gives CASSTGLAGVGETQYF.

The chain uses TRBV29-1 and TRBJ1-2; 9 bases match TRBD1. Per germline, CDR1 SQVTM and CDR2 ANQGSEA. Losses at the gene ends were 7 bases for V and 7 bases for J; bases not matched to a gene: 7. CDR3 size: 12 residues. CDR3 region: CSGGTGLGGYTF. The CDR3 region has the DNA TGCAGCGGGGGGACAGGGTTAGGTGGCTACACCTTC.

This chain uses TRBV5-4 with TRBJ2-7; the D gene is possibly TRBD1 (6 bases). V lost 4 bases, J lost 6 bases, and 11 bases lay in between. The V gene's germline CDR1 is SGHNT and CDR2 YYREEE (reference sequence). The CDR3 covers 12 residues. CDR3 DNA: TGTGCCAGCAGCACTGACAGGCGCGAGCAGTACTTC. Translating gives CASSTDRREQYF.

J is TRBJ2-5 and V is TRBV30; 11 bases agree with TRBD1. V lost 4 bases and J lost 9; bases outside the gene matches: 10. Germline CDR1 is GTSNPN and CDR2 is SVGIG (reference sequence). The CDR3 is 14 residues long. The CDR3 sequence: CAWKGTGGTGAQYF. In DNA, the CDR3 is TGTGCCTGGAAGGGGACAGGGGGGACTGGGGCCCAGTACTTC.

V and J are TRBV6-1 and TRBJ1-4; 10 bases are a match to TRBD1. CDR1 and CDR2 from the germline V gene are MNHNS and SASEGT. The CDR3 has 14 amino acids. V lost 4 bases and J lost 8; bases outside the gene matches: 4. In DNA, the CDR3 is TGTGCCAGCAGTGGACAGGGGGCTGGAGAAAAACTGTTTTTT. Translation: CASSGQGAGEKLFF.

This chain joins TRBV9 and TRBJ2-3; TRBD2 matches 8 bases. The CDR3 runs 18 residues. Germline CDR1 and CDR2: SGDLS and YYNGEE. Losses at the gene ends were 6 bases for V and 1 base for J; bases not matched to a gene: 16. Here the CDR3 reads CASNRGAGASGRTDTQYF. As DNA, the CDR3 is TGTGCCAGCAACCGGGGAGCTGGGGCTAGCGGGCGCACAGATACGCAGTATTTT.

The chain joins TRBV27 to TRBJ1-1; D possibly corresponds to TRBD1 (6 bases). This CDR3 region has 15 residues. V gave up 6 bases and J gave up 3 bases, with 17 bases separating them. CDR1 MNHEY and CDR2 SMNVEV come from the germline V gene (reference sequence). The CDR3, as DNA: TGTGCCAGCAGGCGAGGGGGTGCGGAGTACACTGAAGCTTTCTTT. Its protein is CASRRGGAEYTEAFF.

The rearrangement joins TRBV19 to TRBJ2-3; 11 bases are a match to TRBD2. The CDR3 runs to 15 residues. The V gene end was trimmed by 7 bases and the J gene end by 4 bases; junction bases not matched to a gene: 7. Germline lookup yields CDR1 LNHDA and CDR2 SQIVND (reference sequence). CDR3 in DNA: TGTGCCAGTACCCTAGCGGGGGGAAGGTCAGATACGCAGTATTTT. It translates to CASTLAGGRSDTQYF.

The V gene is TRBV2, the J gene TRBJ2-6, with 9 bases fitting TRBD1. The junction had 3 bases not matched to a gene; V was cut back by 5 bases and J by 4 bases. From germline, CDR1 is SNHLY and CDR2 FYNNEI. The CDR3 contains 15 residues. CDR3 in amino acids: CASSLGQGGANVLTF. The DNA of the CDR3 is TGTGCCAGCAGTCTGGGACAGGGAGGGGCCAACGTCCTGACTTTC.

V gene TRBV27 combines with J gene TRBJ1-4, with D maybe TRBD1 (6 bases). The CDR3 extends over 16 amino acids. CDR1 is MNHEY, CDR2 SMNVEV, per germline (reference sequence). V lost 3 bases to trimming and J lost 4 bases, with 15 bases between them. The CDR3 DNA reads TGTGCCAGCAGTTTGTACAGGGAGCTGATTAATGAAAAACTGTTTTTT. This sequence encodes CASSLYRELINEKLFF.

The V and J genes are TRBV12-5 and TRBJ2-7, with 9 bases identical to TRBD1. Looked up from germline, CDR1 is LGHNT and CDR2 is FRNRAP. With 5 bases clipped from V and 2 bases from J, the junction kept 7 bases outside the gene matches. The CDR3 runs to 15 residues. CDR3 in amino acids: CASGPSRTGAYEQYF. DNA of the CDR3: TGTGCTAGTGGTCCCTCCCGGACAGGGGCCTACGAGCAGTACTTC.

V usage is TRBV27 and J usage is TRBJ2-3; TRBD1 aligns across 7 bases. V lost 4 bases, J lost 7 bases, and 14 bases stayed unmatched. The CDR3 covers 16 residues. Germline CDR1 reads MNHEY; CDR2 reads SMNVEV (reference sequence). CDR3 in amino acids: CASSSPFRGGEYTQYF. In DNA form, the CDR3 reads TGTGCCAGCAGTTCGCCATTTAGAGGGGGCGAATATACGCAGTATTTT.

The V call is TRBV7-2, the J call TRBJ2-7, with D possibly TRBD2 on 5 matching bases. Germline assignment: CDR1 SGHTA and CDR2 FQGNSA. The V gene lost 0 bases and the J gene lost 5 bases, with 11 bases spanning the gap. This CDR3 contains 14 residues. In nucleotides, the CDR3 is TGTGCCAGCAGCTTAGCTGGCGAGAGGGACGAGCAGTACTTC. Translating gives CASSLAGERDEQYF.